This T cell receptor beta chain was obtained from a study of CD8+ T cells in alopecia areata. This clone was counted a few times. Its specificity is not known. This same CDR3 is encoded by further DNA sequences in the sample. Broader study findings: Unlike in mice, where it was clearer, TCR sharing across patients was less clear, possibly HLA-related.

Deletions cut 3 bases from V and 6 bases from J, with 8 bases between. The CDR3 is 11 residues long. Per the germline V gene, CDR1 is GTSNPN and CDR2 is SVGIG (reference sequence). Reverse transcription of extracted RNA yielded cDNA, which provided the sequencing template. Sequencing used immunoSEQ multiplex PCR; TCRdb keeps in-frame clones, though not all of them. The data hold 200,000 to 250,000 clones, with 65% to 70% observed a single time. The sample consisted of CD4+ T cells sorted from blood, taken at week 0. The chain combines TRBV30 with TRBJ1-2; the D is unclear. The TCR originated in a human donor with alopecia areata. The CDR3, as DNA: TGTGCCTGGAGAAATAGGGATGGCTACACCTTC. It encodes CAWRNRDGYTF.